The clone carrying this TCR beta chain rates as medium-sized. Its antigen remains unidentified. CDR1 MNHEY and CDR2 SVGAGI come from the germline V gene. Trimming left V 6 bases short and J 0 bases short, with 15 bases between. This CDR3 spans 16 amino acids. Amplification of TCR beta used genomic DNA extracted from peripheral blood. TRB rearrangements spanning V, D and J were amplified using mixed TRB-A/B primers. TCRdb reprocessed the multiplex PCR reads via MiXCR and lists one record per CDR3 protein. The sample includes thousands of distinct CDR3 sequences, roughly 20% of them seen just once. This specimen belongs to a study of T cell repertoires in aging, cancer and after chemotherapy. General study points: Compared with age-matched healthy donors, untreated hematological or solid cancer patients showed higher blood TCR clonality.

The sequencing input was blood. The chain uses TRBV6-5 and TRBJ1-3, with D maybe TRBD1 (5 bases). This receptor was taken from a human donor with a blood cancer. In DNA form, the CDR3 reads TGTGCCAGCAGCCAAAAGGGGCGAAGCTCTGGAAACACCATATATTTT. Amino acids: CASSQKGRSSGNTIYF.